The 18 T cell receptor beta chains below come from one sample, sequenced in a study of control samples from healthy donors and cancer patients. This table comes from immunoSEQ multiplex PCR, and its TCRdb copy is limited to in-frame clones, with some not included. The table lists roughly 130,000 clones, over 75% of them singletons. Sequencing was performed on blood. The receptors originated from a man aged 50 to 60 in good health.

This chain connects TRBV5-4 to TRBJ2-5; TRBD2 might be the D (5 bases). This CDR3 has 14 amino acids. Trimming removed 4 bases at V and 1 base at J, with 11 bases between. In germline, CDR1 is SGHNT, CDR2 YYREEE (reference sequence). As DNA, the CDR3 is TGTGCCAGCAGCCTCGACTACTCCCAAGAGACCCAGTACTTC. This encodes CASSLDYSQETQYF. Full variable domain (remainder filled in from reference TRBV5-4 and TRBJ2-5): ETGVTQSPTHLIKTRGQQVTLRCSSQSGHNTVSWYQQALGQGPQFIFQYYREEENGRGNFPPRFSGLQFPNYSSELNVNALELDDSALYLCASSLDYSQETQYFGPGTRLLVL.

The chain combines TRBV29-1 with TRBJ1-2, with 11 bases that match TRBD1. The J segment lost 7 bases and the V segment lost 3 bases, leaving 1 base of the junction unmatched. CDR1 and CDR2 (germline): SQVTM, ANQGSEA. CDR3 length equals 12 residues. CDR3 sequence: CSVDGQGAGYTF. The CDR3 nucleotides read TGCAGCGTTGATGGACAGGGGGCTGGCTACACCTTC.

The V and J genes are TRBV19 and TRBJ1-3, with TRBD1 as a possible D gene (6 bases). Looked up from germline, CDR1 is LNHDA and CDR2 is SQIVND (reference sequence). The V gene lost 3 bases and the J gene lost 2 bases, with 14 bases spanning the gap. The CDR3 has 16 residues. The CDR3: CASSITGTIAGNTIYF. CDR3 nucleotide sequence: TGTGCCAGTAGTATTACCGGGACAATCGCTGGAAACACCATATATTTT.

The chain is built from TRBV30 and TRBJ1-1; 7 bases are shared with TRBD1. J gave up 5 bases and V 4 bases, and 10 bases lay outside the gene matches. The CDR3 contains 14 residues. In germline, CDR1 is GTSNPN, CDR2 SVGIG (reference sequence). The CDR3 DNA is TGTGCCTGGAAGACCCTGACAGGGTTGACTGAAGCTTTCTTT. This gives the protein CAWKTLTGLTEAFF.

V and J are TRBV2 and TRBJ2-7, with 8 bases that match TRBD1. V was clipped by 8 bases and J by 5 bases; unmatched bases: 8. CDR1 and CDR2 from the germline V gene are SNHLY and FYNNEI. The CDR3 is 13 amino acids. The CDR3 region has the DNA TGTGCCAGCCGGGCAGGGGGCTTCCACGAGCAGTACTTC. This gives the protein CASRAGGFHEQYF.

V and J are TRBV5-6 and TRBJ2-2; tentative D call: TRBD1 (5 bases). This CDR3 is 14 amino acids long. V lost 2 bases and J lost 7, with 12 bases in between. Germline V gives CDR1 SGHDT, CDR2 YYEEEE. The CDR3 spells CASSFQGWHGELFF. CDR3 in DNA: TGTGCCAGCAGCTTCCAGGGTTGGCACGGGGAGCTGTTTTTT.

The CDR3 sequence is CASSFASGADTQYF. In nucleotides, the CDR3 is TGTGCCAGCAGCTTTGCTAGCGGGGCAGATACGCAGTATTTT. The chain uses TRBV5-4 and TRBJ2-3; 9 positions agree with TRBD2. Germline V gene sequence: CDR1 SGHNT, CDR2 YYREEE (reference sequence). Losses at the gene ends were 2 bases for V and 4 bases for J; bases not matched to a gene: 2. The CDR3 runs 14 residues.

On this clone itself: A read error may account for a junction end that differs from germline. This chain joins TRBV19 and TRBJ1-5, with D uncertain. This CDR3 is built from 15 residues. Germline CDR1 LNHDA, CDR2 SQIVND (reference sequence). The CDR3 sequence is CASRWGLYSNQPQHF. The DNA for the CDR3 is TGTGCAAGTAGATGGGGTTTATATAGCAATCAGCCCCAGCATTTT.

A single count supports this clone. The CDR3 sequence is CASSDQAGGYGYTF. For the CDR3, the DNA is TGTGCCAGCAGTGATCAGGCAGGGGGCTATGGCTACACCTTC. The V gene is TRBV6-1, the J gene TRBJ1-2, with TRBD1 matching 7 bases. The CDR3 is 14 amino acids. The ends lost 3 bases at V and 4 bases at J; junction bases unmatched: 5. CDR1 and CDR2 from the germline V gene are MNHNS and SASEGT.

CDR3 loop: CASSQEPGQDNSPLHF. The DNA for the CDR3 is TGCGCCAGCAGCCAGGAACCGGGACAGGACAATTCACCCCTCCACTTT. The rearrangement uses TRBV4-1 and TRBJ1-6; TRBD1 matches 8 bases. The length of the CDR3 is 16 residues. V trimming: 3 bases; J trimming: 7 bases; junction bases outside the gene matches: 8. Germline V lookup: CDR1 MGHRA, CDR2 YSYEKL.

The chain links TRBV28 to TRBJ2-3; TRBD1 agrees at 10 bases. The CDR3 length is 17 residues. CDR1 is MDHEN and CDR2 is SYDVKM in the germline V gene. J lost 2 bases, V lost 7 bases, and 12 bases had no gene match. CDR3 bases: TGTGCCAGCACCGGTAACCGGGACAGGGGCTTCACAGATACGCAGTATTTT. Its translation: CASTGNRDRGFTDTQYF. Full variable domain (missing parts from reference TRBV28 and TRBJ2-3): DVKVTQSSRYLVKRTGEKVFLECVQDMDHENMFWYRQDPGLGLRLIYFSYDVKMKEKGDIPEGYSVSREKKERFSLILESASTNQTSMYLCASTGNRDRGFTDTQYFGPGTRLTVL.

This clone was detected only once. The rearrangement uses TRBV12-3 or TRBV12-4 and TRBJ2-7; 8 bases line up with TRBD1. J was trimmed by 6 bases and V by 6 bases; bases with no gene match: 4. The CDR3 has 12 residues. The CDR3 DNA is TGTGCCAGCAGCCCGACAGGGGCCGAGCAGTACTTC. This codes for CASSPTGAEQYF.

The chain is built from TRBV4-1 and TRBJ2-5, with D possibly being TRBD1 or TRBD2 (6 bases each). CDR3 length equals 16 residues. Germline V gene sequence: CDR1 MGHRA, CDR2 YSYEKL. V lost 0 bases and J lost 5, with 16 bases in between. CDR3 in amino acids: CASSQEGGGFVETQYF. The CDR3 DNA follows: TGCGCCAGCAGCCAAGAAGGAGGGGGATTCGTCGAGACCCAGTACTTC.

The genes are TRBV5-1 and TRBJ1-1; the match to TRBD1 covers 9 bases. CDR1 is SGHRS and CDR2 is YFSETQ in the germline V gene. This CDR3 contains 12 residues. V trimming: 4 bases; J trimming: 7 bases; junction bases outside the gene matches: 2. CDR3 coding DNA: TGCGCCAGCAGCGGGGACAGGGATGAAGCTTTCTTT. Translation gives CASSGDRDEAFF.

This chain links TRBV7-3 with TRBJ2-1; weak D call: TRBD2 (6 bases). V lost 3 bases and J 2 bases, leaving 14 bases between the germline ends. The CDR3 has 16 amino acids. CDR1 and CDR2 from the germline V gene are SGHTA and FQGTGA. This CDR3 is CASSFVGGATYNEQFF. DNA of the CDR3: TGTGCCAGCAGCTTTGTTGGAGGGGCGACCTACAATGAGCAGTTCTTC. Complete variable domain (other parts from reference TRBV7-3 and TRBJ2-1): GAGVSQTPSNKVTEKGKYVELRCDPISGHTALYWYRQSLGQGPEFLIYFQGTGAADDSGLPNDRFFAVRPEGSVSTLKIQRTERGDSAVYLCASSFVGGATYNEQFFGPGTRLTVL.

The V gene is TRBV3-1 (or the pseudogene TRBV3-2), the J gene TRBJ2-3, with no clear D. Between the trimmed V and J ends, which lost 0 bases and 2 bases, there was a span of 6 bases. Looked up from germline, CDR1 is LGHDT and CDR2 is YNNKEL (reference sequence). CDR3 length: 14 residues. The CDR3 DNA sequence: TGTGCCAGCAGCCAAGATACCCTCACAGATACGCAGTATTTT. This codes for CASSQDTLTDTQYF.

The chain uses TRBV2 and TRBJ2-7; D gene uncertain. CDR1 and CDR2 from the germline V gene are SNHLY and FYNNEI. There are 13 residues in the CDR3. V was clipped by 3 bases and J by 2 bases, with 8 bases between them. In DNA, the CDR3 is TGTGCCAGCAGTGATGGGGTGACCTACGAGCAGTACTTC. Amino acids: CASSDGVTYEQYF.

The J gene is TRBJ1-2, the V gene TRBV10-1, with D perhaps matching TRBD1 (6 bases). Germline assignment: CDR1 WNHNN and CDR2 SYGVQD (reference sequence). This CDR3 spans 16 amino acids. V lost 10 bases and J 3 bases, leaving 24 bases between the germline ends. CDR3 amino acids: CATPHRAQGLDYGYTF. CDR3 in DNA: TGCGCCACCCCGCATCGGGCACAGGGTTTGGACTATGGCTACACCTTC.